The source of this TCR beta chain is a study of cytomegalovirus exposure and HLA in healthy donors. V trimming: 5 bases; J trimming: 4 bases; junction bases outside the gene matches: 8. This CDR3 has 15 residues. Germline V gene data show CDR1 as SGHTA and CDR2 as FQGNSA. Some clones are missing from TCRdb's copy, which holds only in-frame ones; the method was immunoSEQ multiplex PCR. This sample yields 130,000 to 150,000 clones, of which roughly 90% are seen a single time; roughly 3% belongs to the top ten. The sequenced sample was PBMCs. The receptor was derived from a man aged 18 to 29 in good health and CMV-seronegative. The chain carries TRBV7-2 and TRBJ2-5; 9 bases align to TRBD2. The CDR3 sequence: CASSPQRGAGETQYF. DNA for the CDR3: TGTGCCAGCAGCCCCCAGCGGGGGGCGGGAGAGACCCAGTACTTC.